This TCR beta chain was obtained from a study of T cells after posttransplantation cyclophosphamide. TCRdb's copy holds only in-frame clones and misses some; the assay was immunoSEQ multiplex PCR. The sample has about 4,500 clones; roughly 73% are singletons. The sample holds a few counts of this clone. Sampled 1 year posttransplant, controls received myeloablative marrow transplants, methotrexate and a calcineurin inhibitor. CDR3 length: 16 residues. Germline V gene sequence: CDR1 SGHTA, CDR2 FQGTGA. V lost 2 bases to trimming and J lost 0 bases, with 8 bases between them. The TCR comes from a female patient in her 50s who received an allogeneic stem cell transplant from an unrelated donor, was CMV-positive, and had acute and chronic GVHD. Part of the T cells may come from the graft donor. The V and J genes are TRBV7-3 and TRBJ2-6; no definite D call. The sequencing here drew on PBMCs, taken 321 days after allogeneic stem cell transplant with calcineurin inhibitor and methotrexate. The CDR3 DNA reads TGTGCCAGCAGCTTACAGGCGAGCTCTGGGGCCAACGTCCTGACTTTC. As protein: CASSLQASSGANVLTF.